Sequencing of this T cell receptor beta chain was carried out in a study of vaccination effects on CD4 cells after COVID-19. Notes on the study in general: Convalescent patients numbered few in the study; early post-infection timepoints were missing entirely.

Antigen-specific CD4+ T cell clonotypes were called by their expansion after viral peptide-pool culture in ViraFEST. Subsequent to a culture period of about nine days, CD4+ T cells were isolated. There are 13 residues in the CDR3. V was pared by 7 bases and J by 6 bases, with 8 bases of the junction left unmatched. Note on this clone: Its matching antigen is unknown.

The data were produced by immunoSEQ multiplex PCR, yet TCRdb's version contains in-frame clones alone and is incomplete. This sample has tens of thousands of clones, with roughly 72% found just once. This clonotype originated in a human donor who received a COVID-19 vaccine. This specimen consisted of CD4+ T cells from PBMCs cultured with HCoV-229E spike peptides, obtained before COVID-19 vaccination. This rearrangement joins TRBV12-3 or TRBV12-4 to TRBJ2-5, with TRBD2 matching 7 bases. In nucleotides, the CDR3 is TGTGCCAGCAATGACTTAGCGGGCCAGACCCAGTACTTC. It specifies CASNDLAGQTQYF.